This TCR beta chain was sequenced in a study of T-cell memory formation after mild COVID-19. Study-level points and caveats: From day 15 to 85, contracting clones were balanced between CD4 and CD8, whereas later expanders leaned toward CD4+. Shrinking CD4+ clones were chiefly CM and EM; CD8+ ones were chiefly EMRA.

In this sample, this clonotype turned up many times. The antigen remains unidentified. This CDR3 is built from 15 residues. Germline CDR1 is MDHEN and CDR2 is SYDVKM. The V and J ends lost 4 bases and 8 bases respectively, with 18 bases between them. TCRdb reprocessed the 5' RACE reads via MiXCR and lists one record per CDR3 protein. This repertoire shows 270,000 or so distinct CDR3 sequences, more than 15% found once; its top ten account for more than 20%. Material for sequencing was PBMCs or a T cell subset sorted from them (not recorded which). The rearrangement uses TRBV28 and TRBJ2-1; a possible D gene is TRBD2 (5 bases). This receptor was identified in a young man who had mild COVID-19 (a few samples of this study predate the infection). Cell type and time point are not known. DNA for the CDR3: TGTGCCAGCAGTTATCAGGACCGTTGGGGAGATGAGCAGTTCTTC. As protein: CASSYQDRWGDEQFF.